Each of the 27 T cell receptor beta chains below was sequenced from the same sample in a study of cytomegalovirus exposure and HLA in healthy donors. The PCR ran on 60 Vbeta and 13 Jbeta primers. This table comes from immunoSEQ multiplex PCR, and its TCRdb copy is limited to in-frame clones, with some not included. The sample holds 200,000 to 250,000 clones, roughly 84% seen once. Sequencing was done on a sample of PBMCs. These receptor sequences come from a boy aged 2 to 9 in good health and CMV-seronegative.

V usage is TRBV5-4 and J usage is TRBJ2-3; TRBD1 aligns across 7 bases. Trimming at V came to 7 bases and at J to 2 bases, leaving 7 bases not matched to a gene. The CDR3 totals 14 residues. Germline assignment: CDR1 SGHNT and CDR2 YYREEE (reference sequence). In DNA, the CDR3 is TGTGCCAGCGGCCCGGGACAGCACACAGATACGCAGTATTTT. It encodes CASGPGQHTDTQYF.

V and J are TRBV7-9 and TRBJ2-3; 10 nucleotides align to TRBD2. The CDR3 has 17 amino acids. V shed 5 bases, J shed 0 bases, and the junction held 8 bases outside the gene matches. Germline V CDR1 and CDR2: SEHNR, FQNEAQ (reference sequence). The CDR3 DNA is TGTGCCAGCAGCCCGTGGACTAGCGGACCTAGCACAGATACGCAGTATTTT. Protein: CASSPWTSGPSTDTQYF.

This clone was counted a single time. This specimen includes other DNA sequences encoding the same CDR3. The rearrangement links TRBV11-2 to TRBJ2-7, with TRBD1 as a possible D gene (6 bases). This CDR3 region has 12 residues. V was cut by 5 bases and J by 4 bases, with 9 bases left in between. Germline V gene data show CDR1 as SGHAT and CDR2 as FQNNGV. The CDR3 spells CASSLQGYEQYF. The CDR3 DNA follows: TGTGCCAGCAGCCTACAGGGTTACGAGCAGTACTTC.

The chain combines TRBV2 with TRBJ1-5; D perhaps matches TRBD1 (6 bases). Germline loops: CDR1 SNHLY, CDR2 FYNNEI. This CDR3 region has 15 residues. V was clipped by 4 bases and J by 3 bases, with 13 bases between them. CDR3: CASSGDIEFNQPQHF. Written as DNA, the CDR3 is TGTGCCAGCAGTGGGGACATCGAATTCAATCAGCCCCAGCATTTT.

V usage is TRBV27 and J usage is TRBJ1-3; 9 nucleotides line up with TRBD1. After removal of 6 bases from V and 7 bases from J, the junction contained 4 bases not matched to a gene. Germline CDR1 reads MNHEY; CDR2 reads SMNVEV (reference sequence). The CDR3 length is 13 residues. DNA of the CDR3: TGTGCCAGCAGCCCGGACAGGGGCAACACCATATATTTT. It codes for CASSPDRGNTIYF.

The chain combines TRBV27 with TRBJ2-7; D not certain. The germline V gene has CDR1 MNHEY and CDR2 SMNVEV (reference sequence). This CDR3 is built from 14 residues. V was cut by 2 bases and J by 7 bases, with 15 bases left in between. The CDR3 sequence is CASSLGGNPREQYF. Here the CDR3 DNA reads TGTGCCAGCAGTTTAGGCGGAAACCCTAGGGAGCAGTACTTC.

This chain links TRBV4-1 with TRBJ2-6; possible D gene TRBD1, 6 bases. The CDR3 contains 18 residues. The V end lost 1 base, the J end lost 0 bases, and 13 bases lay between the germline ends. The germline V gene encodes CDR1 MGHRA and CDR2 YSYEKL. Written as DNA, the CDR3 is TGCGCCAGCAGCCAAGGTCGGCAGGGGAACTCTGGGGCCAACGTCCTGACTTTC. Amino acid sequence: CASSQGRQGNSGANVLTF.

The chain joins TRBV7-8 to TRBJ1-5, with 7 bases that match TRBD1. CDR1 and CDR2 (germline): SGHVS, FQNEAQ. The length of the CDR3 is 15 residues. J was trimmed by 2 bases and V by 7 bases; bases with no gene match: 8. The CDR3 region is CASTKDRLGNQPQHF. CDR3 in DNA: TGTGCCAGCACCAAGGACAGGTTGGGCAATCAGCCCCAGCATTTT.

The chain recombines TRBV6-5 with TRBJ1-3, with 9 bases fitting TRBD1. CDR3 length: 15 residues. The germline CDR1 and CDR2 sequences are MNHEY and SVGAGI. The J segment lost 0 bases and the V segment lost 5 bases, leaving 2 bases of the junction unmatched. CDR3 protein: CASSATGGSGNTIYF. The CDR3 DNA is TGTGCCAGCAGTGCGACAGGGGGCTCTGGAAACACCATATATTTT.

This clone was found a few times. This sequence joins TRBV30 and TRBJ1-6; D possibly corresponds to TRBD1 (5 bases). Germline CDR1 is GTSNPN and CDR2 is SVGIG (reference sequence). Trimming pared 5 bases from V and 5 bases from J, leaving 7 bases between. CDR3 length equals 12 residues. The CDR3 bases are TGTGCCTGGGACAGAGATAATTCACCCCTCCACTTT. It translates to CAWDRDNSPLHF.

This clone has a single count. The rearrangement links TRBV6-6 to TRBJ2-1; tentative D call: TRBD2 (6 bases). V was trimmed by 0 bases and J by 4 bases, leaving 13 bases between them. Germline CDR1 and CDR2: MNHNY and SVGAGI (reference sequence). This CDR3 comprises 16 residues. The CDR3 DNA reads as TGTGCCAGCAGTTACTCGAACCCGGGAGATTACAATGAGCAGTTCTTC. This encodes CASSYSNPGDYNEQFF.

CDR3 sequence reads: CASSFRVRPYNEQFF. The CDR3 nucleotides are TGCGCCAGCAGCTTCCGGGTTCGCCCCTACAATGAGCAGTTCTTC. The chain has TRBV5-1 and TRBJ2-1; D is uncertain. Trimming left V 2 bases short and J 2 bases short, with 11 bases between. Germline CDR1 reads SGHRS; CDR2 reads YFSETQ. This CDR3 has 15 residues.

V usage is TRBV7-9 and J usage is TRBJ2-5, with TRBD2 matching over 7 bases. The CDR3 covers 15 residues. J gave up 2 bases and V 2 bases, and 5 bases lay outside the gene matches. Germline V lookup: CDR1 SEHNR, CDR2 FQNEAQ (reference sequence). The CDR3 coding sequence is TGTGCCAGCAGCTTAATGTCTAGCGGACAAGAGACCCAGTACTTC. As protein: CASSLMSSGQETQYF.

This clone occurred once. This sequence joins TRBV5-1 and TRBJ2-5, with unresolved D. V shed 0 bases and J shed 4 bases, with 10 bases lying between them. Germline V lookup: CDR1 SGHRS, CDR2 YFSETQ. The CDR3 is 14 amino acids. The CDR3 DNA sequence: TGCGCCAGCAGCTTGGTAGTTCGTGGAGAGACCCAGTACTTC. It encodes CASSLVVRGETQYF.

The chain has TRBV19 and TRBJ1-2, with TRBD1 matching 9 bases. V lost 3 bases, J lost 1 base, and 15 bases stayed unmatched. CDR1 is LNHDA, CDR2 SQIVND, per germline (reference sequence). This CDR3 spans 19 amino acids. CDR3 sequence (DNA): TGTGCCAGTAGTATGGGGGCTTTGTGGACAGGGGCTAGTAACTATGGCTACACCTTC. Translation gives CASSMGALWTGASNYGYTF.

V and J are TRBV5-8 and TRBJ2-2; maybe TRBD2 (6 bases). Between the trimmed V and J ends, which lost 2 bases and 0 bases, there was a span of 11 bases. This CDR3 region has 16 residues. Germline V lookup: CDR1 SGHTS, CDR2 YDEGEE. The CDR3 DNA sequence: TGTGCCAGCAGCTTCGCGGGGATGACGAACACCGGGGAGCTGTTTTTT. Translation gives CASSFAGMTNTGELFF.

This rearrangement joins TRBV5-1 to TRBJ1-6; no firm D call. Germline V gene sequence: CDR1 SGHRS, CDR2 YFSETQ. The CDR3 has 13 residues. Deletions cut 9 bases from V and 0 bases from J, with 7 bases between. DNA for the CDR3: TGCGCCACCGGGAGCTCCTATAATTCACCCCTCCACTTT. It encodes CATGSSYNSPLHF.

V gene TRBV18 combines with J gene TRBJ2-5; 8 positions match TRBD1. Germline CDR1 and CDR2: KGHSH and LQKENI. V gave up 4 bases and J gave up 3 bases; unmatched junction bases: 4. This CDR3 is 14 amino acids long. This chain's CDR3 is CASSRTGREETQYF. The CDR3 DNA sequence: TGTGCCAGCTCACGGACAGGGCGGGAAGAGACCCAGTACTTC.

CDR3 nucleotide sequence: TGTGCCAGTAGTATAGGGAGCGTGCTTGGGGGGACTGAAGCTTTCTTT. This translates into CASSIGSVLGGTEAFF. This chain uses TRBV19 with TRBJ1-1; D may be TRBD1 (5 bases). The CDR3 extends over 16 amino acids. Germline V gene data show CDR1 as LNHDA and CDR2 as SQIVND (reference sequence). V was trimmed by 1 base and J by 5 bases, leaving 17 bases between them.

DNA for the CDR3: TGTGCCAGCTCACCACAACGGCGGGGGGCGCAAGGCGGGGAGCTGTTTTTT. It is translated as CASSPQRRGAQGGELFF. J is TRBJ2-2 and V is TRBV18, with 8 bases matching TRBD2. There are 17 residues in the CDR3. J lost 7 bases, V lost 1 base, and 11 bases had no gene match. CDR1 and CDR2 (germline): KGHSH, LQKENI. Complete variable domain (other parts from reference TRBV18 and TRBJ2-2): NAGVMQNPRHLVRRRGQEARLRCSPMKGHSHVYWYRQLPEEGLKFMVYLQKENIIDESGMPKERFSAEFPKEGPSILRIQQVVRGDSAAYFCASSPQRRGAQGGELFFGEGSRLTVL.

A word on this clone: The CDR3 does not end in the conserved phenylalanine or tryptophan, so this is likely a read error. This chain joins TRBV4-1 and TRBJ2-2, with unresolved D. This CDR3 has 13 residues. Deletions cut 0 bases from V and 7 bases from J, with 6 bases between. CDR1 is MGHRA, CDR2 YSYEKL, per germline. CDR3 sequence reads: CASSQDPGGELFV. The CDR3 DNA reads TGCGCCAGCAGCCAAGATCCCGGCGGGGAGCTGTTTGTT.

This chain links TRBV9 with TRBJ2-3; TRBD2 aligns across 8 bases. Germline CDR1 and CDR2: SGDLS and YYNGEE. CDR3 size: 15 residues. With V trimmed by 4 bases and J by 2 bases, 6 bases remained unmatched. The CDR3 DNA is TGTGCCAGCAGCCCTGGCGGGGGGAACACAGATACGCAGTATTTT. This gives the protein CASSPGGGNTDTQYF.

V gene TRBV6-5 combines with J gene TRBJ1-1, with no clear D. Germline CDR1 and CDR2: MNHEY and SVGAGI. The CDR3 covers 13 residues. Trimming took off 2 bases at V and 1 base at J, with 5 bases between the two ends. Written as DNA, the CDR3 is TGTGCCAGCAGTTACACCGGGAACACTGAAGCTTTCTTT. Protein sequence: CASSYTGNTEAFF.

The chain links TRBV7-9 to TRBJ2-1, with 7 bases lining up with TRBD2. The CDR3 sequence is 13 residues long. CDR1 is SEHNR, CDR2 FQNEAQ, per germline (reference sequence). Written as DNA, the CDR3 is TGTTCCTCTGACAAAGGGACTAACAATGAGCAGTTCTTC. It specifies CSSDKGTNNEQFF.

The chain uses TRBV27 and TRBJ2-1, with 13 nucleotides matching TRBD2. CDR3 length: 15 amino acids. V lost 4 bases, J lost 7 bases, and 4 bases stayed unmatched. Per the germline V gene, CDR1 is MNHEY and CDR2 is SMNVEV (reference sequence). The CDR3 here is CASSSGTSGKNEQFF. CDR3 in DNA: TGTGCCAGCAGTTCAGGGACTAGCGGGAAAAATGAGCAGTTCTTC.

The chain joins TRBV23-1 to TRBJ2-5, with 10 bases fitting TRBD2. TRBV23-1 is filed as an ORF, its function uncertain. V lost 7 bases, J lost 5 bases, and 19 bases stayed unmatched. The CDR3 sequence is 18 residues long. CDR3 DNA sequence: TGCGCCAGCATCCAAGGGGGACGACTAGCGGGTTCTGGGGAGACCCAGTACTTC. This translates into CASIQGGRLAGSGETQYF.

The V and J genes are TRBV29-1 and TRBJ1-2; no firm D call. Germline CDR1 reads SQVTM; CDR2 reads ANQGSEA. There are 13 residues in the CDR3. V lost 4 bases to trimming and J lost 0 bases, with 9 bases between them. For the CDR3, the DNA is TGCAGCGTTGGAGGCGAGTCTAACTATGGCTACACCTTC. Residues: CSVGGESNYGYTF.